This T cell receptor (beta chain) was sequenced in a study of T cell responses to AZD1222 COVID-19 vaccine. Worth noting for this clone: Its antigen is undetermined.

TCRdb's table, derived via immunoSEQ multiplex PCR, lists solely in-frame clones and lacks some. The table shows 100,000 to 150,000 clones, with 90% occurring only once. This CDR3 is built from 17 residues. Between the trimmed V and J ends, which lost 9 bases and 0 bases, there was a span of 21 bases. Study outcomes and limitations: It should be noted that donors were predominantly white British and more often female, and clonal diversity was possibly underestimated. CD4 TCRs associated with vaccination spanned spike, dominating at 160-218 and 743-854. Nearly half of spike-specific TCRs reportedly target variant regions that are unmutated in the B.1.351 and B.1.1.7 variants.

The sequencing here drew on peripheral blood, taken on day 0 of AZD1222 vaccination. This TCR was sampled from an adult in good health. This chain uses TRBV23-1 with TRBJ1-5; no reliable D call. TRBV23-1 is placed among ORFs of uncertain function. The CDR3, as DNA: TGCGCCAGTAGCGACGCTAGACTATATTATAGCAATCAGCCCCAGCATTTT. This gives the protein CASSDARLYYSNQPQHF.